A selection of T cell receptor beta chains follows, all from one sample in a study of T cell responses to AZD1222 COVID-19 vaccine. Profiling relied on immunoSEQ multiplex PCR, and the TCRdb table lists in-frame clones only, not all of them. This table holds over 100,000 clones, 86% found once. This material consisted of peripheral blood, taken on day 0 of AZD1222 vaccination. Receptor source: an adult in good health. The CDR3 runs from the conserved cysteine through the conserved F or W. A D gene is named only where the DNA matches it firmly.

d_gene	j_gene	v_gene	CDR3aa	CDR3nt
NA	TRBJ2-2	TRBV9	CASTRSDNTGELFF	TGTGCCAGCACCAGATCGGATAACACCGGGGAGCTGTTTTTT
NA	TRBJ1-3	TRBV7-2	CASSLERPLGNTIYF	TGTGCCAGCAGCTTAGAAAGGCCTCTTGGAAACACCATATATTTT
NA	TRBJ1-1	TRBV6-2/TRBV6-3	CASSYNAGRWAEAFF	TGTGCCAGCAGTTATAACGCAGGGCGGTGGGCTGAAGCTTTCTTT
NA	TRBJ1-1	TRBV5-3	CARSLVGRRGNTEAFF	TGTGCCAGAAGCTTGGTCGGCAGGAGGGGGAACACTGAAGCTTTCTTT
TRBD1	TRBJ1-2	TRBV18	CASSPLPFGTAGNYGYTF	TGTGCCAGCTCGCCGCTTCCGTTTGGGACAGCTGGTAACTATGGCTACACCTTC
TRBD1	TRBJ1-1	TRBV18	CASSPPGTGTNTEAFF	TGTGCCAGCTCGCCACCCGGGACAGGGACGAACACTGAAGCTTTCTTT
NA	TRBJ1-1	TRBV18	CASSPQDLQAFF	TGTGCCAGCTCACCACAGGACCTCCAAGCTTTCTTT
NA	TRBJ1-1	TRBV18	CASSPAGRANTEAFF	TGTGCCAGCTCACCAGCAGGACGGGCGAACACTGAAGCTTTCTTT
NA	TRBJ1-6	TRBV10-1	CASSDSGVGTLHF	TGCGCCAGCAGTGATTCAGGGGTAGGGACCCTCCACTTT
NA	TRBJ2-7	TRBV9	CASSVGGGYPYEQYF	TGTGCCAGCAGCGTAGGTGGGGGTTACCCCTACGAGCAGTACTTC